Below, one T cell receptor beta chain is given with its context. The data belong to a study of memory CD4+ T cells and cytomegalovirus serostatus. As for the study in general: Healthy Belgian adult donors included about nine CMV-positive and approximately 25 CMV-negative people.

Germline CDR1 WNHNN, CDR2 SYGVQD (reference sequence). V lost 5 bases and J lost 7; bases outside the gene matches: 8. The CDR3 runs to 13 residues. The sort gate was single viable CD3+CD4+CD8-CD45RO+ cells for memory CD4+ T cells. After thawing, CD4+ T cells were positively selected. Profiled with immunoSEQ multiplex PCR; TCRdb holds only in-frame clones, not every one. The sample has about 60,000 clones; roughly three quarters are singletons. The chain couples TRBV10-1 to TRBJ2-7, with 7 bases matching TRBD2. Sequenced: memory CD4+ T cells from blood. The clonotype comes from an adult in good health and CMV-seronegative. DNA for the CDR3: TGCGCCAGCAGTCCCGGACTAGGTGGAGAGCAGTACTTC. Protein: CASSPGLGGEQYF.